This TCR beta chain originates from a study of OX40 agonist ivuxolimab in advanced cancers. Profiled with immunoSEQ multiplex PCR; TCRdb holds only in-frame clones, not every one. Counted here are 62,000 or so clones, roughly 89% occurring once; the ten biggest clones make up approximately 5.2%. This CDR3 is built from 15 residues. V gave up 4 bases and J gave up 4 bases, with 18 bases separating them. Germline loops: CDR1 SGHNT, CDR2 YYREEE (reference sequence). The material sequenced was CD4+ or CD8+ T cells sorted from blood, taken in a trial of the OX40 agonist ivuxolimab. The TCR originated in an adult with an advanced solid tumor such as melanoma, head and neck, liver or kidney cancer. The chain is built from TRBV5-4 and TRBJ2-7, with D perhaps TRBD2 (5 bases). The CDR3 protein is CASSPQGRGSYEQYF. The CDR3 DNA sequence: TGTGCCAGCAGCCCCCAAGGACGGGGAAGTTACGAGCAGTACTTC.